The 25 T cell receptor beta chains below were found in one sample sequenced in a study of regulatory T cells in long-lasting Graves disease. Building of the TCR beta libraries involved iRepertoire HTBI primers and Arm-PCR of CDR3 regions. TCRdb reprocessed the multiplex PCR reads via MiXCR and lists one record per CDR3 protein. The sample holds around 400,000 distinct CDR3 sequences; around 20% are singletons and the top ten take more than 13%. Documented time point: persistent/refractory GD, antithyroid drugs over 5 years with positive TRAb. Extracted PBMC RNA gave rise to the TCR library. Source: peripheral blood mononuclear cells (PBMCs), taken when the disease was refractory, from a patient treated with antithyroid drugs. The receptors shown here come from a female donor with Graves disease.

This clonotype has ten or more counts. The genes are TRBV20-1 and TRBJ2-7; 7 nucleotides agree with TRBD2. V trimming: 3 bases; J trimming: 3 bases; junction bases outside the gene matches: 11. Germline V CDR1 and CDR2: DFQATT, SNEGSKA (reference sequence). The CDR3 contains 15 residues. CDR3 DNA sequence: TGCAGTGCTAGGGATCAGCGGGAAATCTTCTACGAGCAGTACTTC. Translating gives CSARDQREIFYEQYF.

The chain has TRBV4-2 and TRBJ2-2, with D unresolved. Germline values: CDR1 LGHNA, CDR2 YNFKEQ. The CDR3 has 15 residues. Deletions cut 0 bases from V and 5 bases from J, with 10 bases between. CDR3 in amino acids: CASSQDSTWTGELFF. The CDR3 region has the DNA TGTGCCAGCAGCCAAGATTCGACTTGGACCGGGGAGCTGTTTTTT.

This clonotype was found many times. This rearrangement joins TRBV28 to TRBJ1-5; a weak D match, TRBD1 (5 bases). Trimming pared 6 bases from V and 11 bases from J, leaving 23 bases between. This CDR3 comprises 15 residues. Germline values: CDR1 MDHEN, CDR2 SYDVKM. In DNA form, the CDR3 reads TGTGCCAGCAGCGCTACCTCGGGGCAGCCCTCAGCCCAGCATTTT. It encodes CASSATSGQPSAQHF.

This clonotype was detected a few times. This chain connects TRBV3-1 to TRBJ1-1; 8 nucleotides agree with TRBD1. The CDR3 contains 15 residues. The V and J ends lost 4 bases and 0 bases, in that order; junction bases with no gene match: 4. The germline gives CDR1 LGHDT, CDR2 YNNKEL (reference sequence). The CDR3 DNA reads TGTGCCAGCAGCCCCCGGACAGGGTTGAACACTGAAGCTTTCTTT. Protein product: CASSPRTGLNTEAFF.

The chain joins TRBV4-1 to TRBJ2-7, with a weak D call TRBD1 (6 bases). The CDR3 has 16 amino acids. Trimming removed 0 bases at V and 1 base at J, with 13 bases between. Germline-derived CDR1 and CDR2 are MGHRA and YSYEKL. The CDR3 coding sequence is TGCGCCAGCAGCCAAGAAGCAGGGGCCAATTCCTACGAGCAGTACTTC. This sequence encodes CASSQEAGANSYEQYF.

This chain joins TRBV2 and TRBJ2-7; possibly TRBD1 for D (6 bases). V shed 2 bases and J shed 2 bases, with 10 bases lying between them. Germline assignment: CDR1 SNHLY and CDR2 FYNNEI. CDR3 length: 14 residues. The CDR3 loop reads CASSEPWTAYEQYF. DNA of the CDR3: TGTGCCAGCAGTGAACCCTGGACAGCCTACGAGCAGTACTTC.

This clonotype was detected many times. The V and J genes are TRBV27 and TRBJ1-1, with 8 bases lining up with TRBD1. The ends lost 7 bases at V and 0 bases at J; junction bases unmatched: 7. Germline CDR1 and CDR2: MNHEY and SMNVEV (reference sequence). The CDR3 totals 15 residues. In DNA form, the CDR3 reads TGTGCCAGCAAGACAGGGGCTACTATGAACACTGAAGCTTTCTTT. This encodes CASKTGATMNTEAFF.

This clonotype came up a few times. This chain joins TRBV12-3 or TRBV12-4 and TRBJ2-7; either TRBD1 or TRBD2 may supply D (5 bases each). V was pared by 6 bases and J by 7 bases, with 16 bases between. This CDR3 is built from 13 residues. The CDR3 region is CASRWDGVTEQYF. The CDR3 DNA is TGTGCCAGCAGGTGGGACGGAGTGACTGAGCAGTACTTC.

This clonotype was observed a handful of times. V usage is TRBV4-2 and J usage is TRBJ2-7; TRBD2 matches 14 bases. V lost 0 bases, J lost 6 bases, and 4 bases stayed unmatched. Germline CDR1 and CDR2: LGHNA and YNFKEQ. CDR3 length: 16 residues. The CDR3 protein is CASSQDLGLAGGEQYF. CDR3 nucleotide sequence: TGTGCCAGCAGCCAAGATCTTGGACTAGCGGGAGGCGAGCAGTACTTC.

This clonotype appeared many times. This chain joins TRBV28 and TRBJ2-7; 9 positions agree with TRBD1. The CDR3 runs 16 residues. The ends lost 7 bases at V and 6 bases at J; junction bases unmatched: 16. Germline V lookup: CDR1 MDHEN, CDR2 SYDVKM. CDR3 in amino acids: CASKTNPGQGFVEQYF. CDR3 DNA: TGTGCCAGCAAGACGAACCCGGGACAGGGTTTTGTCGAGCAGTACTTC. Together with reference TRBV28 and TRBJ2-7, the CDR3 gives the full variable domain: DVKVTQSSRYLVKRTGEKVFLECVQDMDHENMFWYRQDPGLGLRLIYFSYDVKMKEKGDIPEGYSVSREKKERFSLILESASTNQTSMYLCASKTNPGQGFVEQYFGPGTRLTVT.

The table lists this clonotype with many counts. The chain links TRBV11-2 to TRBJ2-2; D gene unclear. This CDR3 spans 14 amino acids. The germline CDR1 and CDR2 sequences are SGHAT and FQNNGV. V lost 4 bases to trimming and J lost 5 bases, with 11 bases between them. DNA of the CDR3: TGTGCCAGCAGCTCCTCGTTGGGGACCGGGGAGCTGTTTTTT. Translating gives CASSSSLGTGELFF.

This chain joins TRBV2 and TRBJ2-7; D ambiguous. CDR1 is SNHLY and CDR2 is FYNNEI in the germline V gene. The CDR3 is made up of 14 amino acids. The ends were cut back, 2 bases at V and 1 base at J, with 9 bases in the middle. The CDR3 sequence: CASSESGASYEQYF. CDR3 sequence (DNA): TGTGCCAGCAGTGAATCAGGAGCTTCCTACGAGCAGTACTTC.

In this sample, this clonotype turned up a few times. The V call is TRBV20-1, the J call TRBJ2-2; D gene ambiguous. The germline CDR1 and CDR2 sequences are DFQATT and SNEGSKA (reference sequence). CDR3 length: 13 residues. This chain's CDR3 is CSALPSNTGELFF. CDR3 bases: TGCAGCGCCCTCCCATCGAACACCGGGGAGCTGTTTTTT.

A few counts support this clonotype. V is TRBV6-2 or TRBV6-3 and J is TRBJ2-5, with D perhaps TRBD1 (5 bases). Germline loops: CDR1 MNHEY, CDR2 SVGEGT. The CDR3 is 14 amino acids. Deletions cut 7 bases from V and 1 base from J, with 13 bases between. The CDR3 DNA sequence: TGTGCCAGCACCACGGACATCACCCAAGAGACCCAGTACTTC. Translating it yields CASTTDITQETQYF.

This clonotype was seen at least ten times. The rearrangement links TRBV2 to TRBJ2-2, with TRBD1 matching over 7 bases. The CDR3 has 15 residues. Germline V gene lookup returns CDR1 SNHLY and CDR2 FYNNEI. With V trimmed by 4 bases and J by 1 base, 3 bases remained unmatched. CDR3 amino acids: CASSARTGNTGELFF. The CDR3 nucleotides are TGTGCCAGCAGTGCAAGGACAGGGAACACCGGGGAGCTGTTTTTT. Variable domain in full (rest from reference TRBV2 and TRBJ2-2): EPEVTQTPSHQVTQMGQEVILRCVPISNHLYFYWYRQILGQKVEFLVSFYNNEISEKSEIFDDQFSVERPDGSNFTLKIRSTKLEDSAMYFCASSARTGNTGELFFGEGSRLTVL.

This clonotype was seen only a few times. CDR3: CASSLVAGEEKLFF. Here the CDR3 DNA reads TGTGCCAGCAGCTTGGTTGCAGGGGAGGAAAAACTGTTTTTT. The rearrangement uses TRBV5-6 and TRBJ1-4; tentative D call: TRBD1 (6 bases). The germline V and J ends were trimmed by 0 bases and 8 bases, with 11 bases remaining between them. Germline values: CDR1 SGHDT, CDR2 YYEEEE. The CDR3 is 14 amino acids.

This clonotype was seen once. J is TRBJ2-1 and V is TRBV12-3 or TRBV12-4; TRBD1 is a possible D gene (7 bases). Trimming removed 4 bases at V and 5 bases at J, with 24 bases between. The CDR3 consists of 18 residues. As DNA, the CDR3 is TGTGCCAGCAGTTGGGGGGACCTAGGGGGCGCGAGAGACAATGAGCAGTTCTTC. Amino acids: CASSWGDLGGARDNEQFF.

The gene calls are TRBV12-3 or TRBV12-4 and TRBJ2-6; 7 bases line up with TRBD1. V lost 6 bases to trimming and J lost 2 bases; unmatched junction nucleotides: 4. CDR3 length equals 15 residues. The CDR3 protein is CASRNTGAGANVLTF. The CDR3 nucleotides are TGTGCCAGCAGAAATACAGGGGCTGGGGCCAACGTCCTGACTTTC.

V usage is TRBV6-1 and J usage is TRBJ2-7, with 8 positions matching TRBD1. CDR3 length equals 12 residues. J lost 4 bases, V lost 10 bases, and 6 bases had no gene match. Looked up from germline, CDR1 is MNHNS and CDR2 is SASEGT. The CDR3 region has the DNA TGTGCCACTCCCCGGGACAGGTACGAGCAGTACTTC. Translating it yields CATPRDRYEQYF.

This clonotype showed up many times. The chain couples TRBV3-1 to TRBJ2-5, with D possibly being TRBD2 (5 bases). The CDR3 length is 14 residues. The germline V gene encodes CDR1 LGHDT and CDR2 YNNKEL (reference sequence). Trimming took off 0 bases at V and 2 bases at J, with 7 bases between the two ends. CDR3 coding DNA: TGTGCCAGCAGCCAAGACACGGGACAAGAGACCCAGTACTTC. Translated, it gives CASSQDTGQETQYF.

This clonotype was seen repeatedly, ten times or more. V gene TRBV11-2 combines with J gene TRBJ2-2, with D uncertain. The germline V and J ends were trimmed by 2 bases and 4 bases, with 5 bases remaining between them. CDR3 size: 13 residues. Germline V gene sequence: CDR1 SGHAT, CDR2 FQNNGV. CDR3 sequence: CASSLITTGELFF. CDR3 nucleotides: TGTGCCAGCAGCTTAATAACCACCGGGGAGCTGTTTTTT. The full variable domain, its missing parts supplied by reference TRBV11-2 and TRBJ2-2, is EAGVAQSPRYKIIEKRQSVAFWCNPISGHATLYWYQQILGQGPKLLIQFQNNGVVDDSQLPKDRFSAERLKGVDSTLKIQPAKLEDSAVYLCASSLITTGELFFGEGSRLTVL.

This clonotype was found many times. The J gene is TRBJ2-5, the V gene TRBV12-3 or TRBV12-4; no firm D call. V was shortened by 3 bases and J by 4 bases, with 9 bases between the two germline ends. The length of the CDR3 is 13 residues. The CDR3 DNA reads TGTGCCAGCAGTTTGGCTAGGGTAGAGACCCAGTACTTC. This translates into CASSLARVETQYF.

The chain recombines TRBV6-5 with TRBJ2-3, with D unclear. Between the trimmed V and J ends, which lost 0 bases and 4 bases, there was a span of 5 bases. The CDR3 is 13 residues long. CDR1 and CDR2 (germline): MNHEY, SVGAGI. The CDR3 reads CASSYSGADTQYF. CDR3 sequence (DNA): TGTGCCAGCAGTTACTCTGGGGCAGATACGCAGTATTTT.

This clonotype came up many times. This rearrangement joins TRBV28 to TRBJ2-5; 9 bases are a match to TRBD1. V lost 6 bases and J lost 4; bases outside the gene matches: 21. Germline values: CDR1 MDHEN, CDR2 SYDVKM. The CDR3 runs 19 residues. In DNA form, the CDR3 reads TGTGCCAGCAGCGTTGTGACCGCCGGGGACAGGGTTCCGATAGAGACCCAGTACTTC. Its translation is CASSVVTAGDRVPIETQYF.

This clonotype was seen only a few times. The chain joins TRBV6-5 to TRBJ1-2; D is undetermined. The ends were cut back, 4 bases at V and 4 bases at J, with 16 bases in the middle. Germline V gives CDR1 MNHEY, CDR2 SVGAGI. This CDR3 has 15 residues. The DNA for the CDR3 is TGTGCCAGCAGTTCCGACGCGGGCCGGGGCTATGGCTACACCTTC. Residues: CASSSDAGRGYGYTF.